The 9 T cell receptor beta chains below were found in one sample sequenced in a study of T cells after yellow fever vaccination. MiXCR was run by TCRdb on the 5' RACE reads, yielding one entry per CDR3 protein. The table has some 500,000 distinct CDR3 sequences, roughly 14% seen once. This sample comprised PBMCs, obtained on the day of the yellow fever booster vaccination. These receptors all stem from a man younger than 40 who received the YFV17D yellow fever vaccine.

This clonotype was seen a handful of times. CDR3 bases: TGCAGCGTCAGGGTTTATAGGGGAGATGAGCAGTACTTC. Its protein is CSVRVYRGDEQYF. V gene TRBV29-1 combines with J gene TRBJ2-7, with D possibly being TRBD1 or TRBD2 (5 bases each). CDR3 length equals 13 residues. Germline V lookup: CDR1 SQVTM, CDR2 ANQGSEA. V lost 6 bases and J lost 7, with 19 bases in between.

This clonotype was recorded a few times. The rearrangement links TRBV20-1 to TRBJ2-2, with a tentative D call TRBD2 (5 bases). This CDR3 contains 14 residues. The V end lost 5 bases, the J end lost 7 bases, and 17 bases lay between the germline ends. Germline V gene lookup returns CDR1 DFQATT and CDR2 SNEGSKA (reference sequence). CDR3 residues: CSARFGNRGGELFF. CDR3 sequence (DNA): TGCAGTGCTCGCTTCGGTAACCGGGGCGGGGAGCTGTTTTTT.

The sample holds a few counts of this clonotype. The chain combines TRBV6-1 with TRBJ2-1; 9 bases line up with TRBD2. This CDR3 is 15 amino acids long. Germline V lookup: CDR1 MNHNS, CDR2 SASEGT. The V and J ends lost 4 bases and 4 bases, in that order; junction bases with no gene match: 5. The CDR3, as DNA: TGTGCCAGCAGTGGGGGACTAGCTGATTACAATGAGCAGTTCTTC. This encodes CASSGGLADYNEQFF.

The chain carries TRBV14 and TRBJ2-1; TRBD1 might be the D (6 bases). The CDR3 is 16 residues long. CDR1 SGHDN and CDR2 FVKESK come from the germline V gene. V lost 2 bases and J lost 0, with 11 bases in between. CDR3 residues: CASSQPTGTSYNEQFF. The CDR3 DNA is TGTGCCAGCAGCCAACCCACAGGGACCTCCTACAATGAGCAGTTCTTC.

This clonotype was observed a few times. This chain links TRBV18 with TRBJ2-3, with TRBD2 as a possible D gene (6 bases). Trimming removed 11 bases at V and 0 bases at J, with 21 bases between. The CDR3 runs 16 residues. Germline lookup yields CDR1 KGHSH and CDR2 LQKENI. CDR3 region: CASSSLSGASTDTQYF. DNA of the CDR3: TGTGCCTCCTCCTCGCTTAGCGGAGCTAGCACAGATACGCAGTATTTT.

The CDR3 DNA reads as TGTGCCAGCAGCCAGTCGCAGGGACCCTACGAGCAGTACTTC. Translation gives CASSQSQGPYEQYF. The genes are TRBV11-2 and TRBJ2-7; either TRBD1 or TRBD2 may fit D (5 bases each). CDR3 length: 14 amino acids. With 5 bases removed from V and 2 bases from J, the gap between germline ends came to 13 bases. Germline loops: CDR1 SGHAT, CDR2 FQNNGV.

This clonotype came up a few times. V usage is TRBV6-5 and J usage is TRBJ2-5; 8 nucleotides match TRBD1. Germline V lookup: CDR1 MNHEY, CDR2 SVGAGI. This CDR3 has 15 amino acids. The V and J ends lost 2 bases and 2 bases, in that order; junction bases with no gene match: 4. The CDR3 loop reads CASSYGTGLQETQYF. The CDR3 DNA sequence: TGTGCCAGCAGTTACGGGACAGGCCTACAAGAGACCCAGTACTTC.

This clonotype showed up just a few times. The chain employs TRBV7-9 and TRBJ2-5; D tentatively fits TRBD1 or TRBD2 (7 bases each). Germline V lookup: CDR1 SEHNR, CDR2 FQNEAQ (reference sequence). There are 16 residues in the CDR3. Trimming removed 5 bases from V and 5 bases from J, with 21 bases in between. CDR3 region: CASSAFQGGGMETQYF. The CDR3 DNA follows: TGTGCCAGCAGCGCATTTCAGGGGGGGGGTATGGAGACCCAGTACTTC.

With respect to this clonotype: One junction end disagrees with the germline gene, perhaps due to a read error. The J gene is TRBJ2-7, the V gene TRBV7-2, with a tentative D call TRBD2 (6 bases). The CDR3 runs 15 residues. CDR1 is SGHTA, CDR2 FQGNSA, per germline. CDR3 sequence: CGSSSPFSGTYEQYF. CDR3 nucleotides: TGTGGCAGCAGCTCCCCGTTTAGCGGAACCTACGAGCAGTACTTC.